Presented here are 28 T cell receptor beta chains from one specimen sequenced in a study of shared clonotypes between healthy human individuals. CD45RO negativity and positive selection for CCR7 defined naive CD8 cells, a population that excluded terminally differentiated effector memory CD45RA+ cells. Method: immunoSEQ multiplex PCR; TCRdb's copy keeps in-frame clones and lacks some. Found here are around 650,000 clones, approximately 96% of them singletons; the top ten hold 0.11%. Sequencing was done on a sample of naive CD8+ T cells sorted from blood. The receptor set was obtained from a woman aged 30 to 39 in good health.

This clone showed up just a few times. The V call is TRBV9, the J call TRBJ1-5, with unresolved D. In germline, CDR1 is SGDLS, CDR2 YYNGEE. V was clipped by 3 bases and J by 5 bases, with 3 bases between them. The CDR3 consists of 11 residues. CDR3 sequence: CASSGDQPQHF. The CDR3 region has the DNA TGTGCCAGCAGCGGGGATCAGCCCCAGCATTTT.

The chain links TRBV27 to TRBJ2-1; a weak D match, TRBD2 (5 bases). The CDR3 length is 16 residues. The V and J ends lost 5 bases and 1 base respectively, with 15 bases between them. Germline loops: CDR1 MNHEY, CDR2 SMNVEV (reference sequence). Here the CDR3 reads CASSRIPGFSYNEQFF. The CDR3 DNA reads TGTGCCAGCAGTCGAATCCCGGGATTTTCCTACAATGAGCAGTTCTTC.

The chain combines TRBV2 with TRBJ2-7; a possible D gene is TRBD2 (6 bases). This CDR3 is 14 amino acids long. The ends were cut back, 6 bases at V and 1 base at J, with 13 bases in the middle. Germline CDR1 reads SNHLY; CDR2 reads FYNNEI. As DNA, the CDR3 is TGTGCCAGCAGGACGGGGCGGGGTTCCTACGAGCAGTACTTC. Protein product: CASRTGRGSYEQYF.

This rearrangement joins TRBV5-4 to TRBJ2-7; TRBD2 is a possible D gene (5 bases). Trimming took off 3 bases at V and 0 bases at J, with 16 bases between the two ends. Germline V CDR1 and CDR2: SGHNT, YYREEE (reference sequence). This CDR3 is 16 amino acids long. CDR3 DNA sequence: TGTGCCAGCAGCTCCGACTACGAATTTAGCTCCTACGAGCAGTACTTC. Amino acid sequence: CASSSDYEFSSYEQYF. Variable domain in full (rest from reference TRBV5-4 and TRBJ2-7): ETGVTQSPTHLIKTRGQQVTLRCSSQSGHNTVSWYQQALGQGPQFIFQYYREEENGRGNFPPRFSGLQFPNYSSELNVNALELDDSALYLCASSSDYEFSSYEQYFGPGTRLTVT.

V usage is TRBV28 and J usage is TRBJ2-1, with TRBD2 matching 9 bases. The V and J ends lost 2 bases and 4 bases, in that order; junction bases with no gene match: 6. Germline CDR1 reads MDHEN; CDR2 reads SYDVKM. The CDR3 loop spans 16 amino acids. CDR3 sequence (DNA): TGTGCCAGCAGTTTAGAGTGGCGGGAGGGTTACAATGAGCAGTTCTTC. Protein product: CASSLEWREGYNEQFF.

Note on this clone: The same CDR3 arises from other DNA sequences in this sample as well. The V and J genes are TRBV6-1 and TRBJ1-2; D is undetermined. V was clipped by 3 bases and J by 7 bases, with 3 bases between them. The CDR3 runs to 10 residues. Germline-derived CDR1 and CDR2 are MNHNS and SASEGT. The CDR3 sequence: CASSEGGYTF. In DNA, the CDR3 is TGTGCCAGCAGTGAGGGTGGCTACACCTTC.

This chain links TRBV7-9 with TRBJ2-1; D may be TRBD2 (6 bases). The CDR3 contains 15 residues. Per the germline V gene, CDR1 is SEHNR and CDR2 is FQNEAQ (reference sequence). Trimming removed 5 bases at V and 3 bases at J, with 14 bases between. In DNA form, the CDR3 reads TGTGCCAGCAGCGTGGCGGAGGGGATCTACAATGAGCAGTTCTTC. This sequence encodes CASSVAEGIYNEQFF.

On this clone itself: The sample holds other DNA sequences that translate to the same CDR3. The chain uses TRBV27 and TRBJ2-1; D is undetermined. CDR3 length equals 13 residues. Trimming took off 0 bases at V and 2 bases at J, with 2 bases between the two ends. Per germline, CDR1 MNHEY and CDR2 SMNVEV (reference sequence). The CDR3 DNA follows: TGTGCCAGCAGTTTATCGGCCTACAATGAGCAGTTCTTC. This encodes CASSLSAYNEQFF.

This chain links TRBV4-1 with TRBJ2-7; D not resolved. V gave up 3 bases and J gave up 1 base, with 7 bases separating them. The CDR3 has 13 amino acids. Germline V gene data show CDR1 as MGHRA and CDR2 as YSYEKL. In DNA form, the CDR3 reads TGCGCCAGCAGCCACGAAAGTTCCTACGAGCAGTACTTC. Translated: CASSHESSYEQYF.

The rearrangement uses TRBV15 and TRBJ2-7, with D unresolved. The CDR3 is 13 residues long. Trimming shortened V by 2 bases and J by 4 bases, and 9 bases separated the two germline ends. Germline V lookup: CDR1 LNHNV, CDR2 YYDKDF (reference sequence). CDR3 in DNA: TGTGCCACCAGCAGATCTCCTTCATACGAGCAGTACTTC. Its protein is CATSRSPSYEQYF.

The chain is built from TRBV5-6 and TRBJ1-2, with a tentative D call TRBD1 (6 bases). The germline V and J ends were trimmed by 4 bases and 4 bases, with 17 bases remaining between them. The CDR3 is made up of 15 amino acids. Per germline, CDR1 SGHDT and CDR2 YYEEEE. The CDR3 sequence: CASSPAFDRSYGYTF. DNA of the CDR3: TGTGCCAGCAGCCCTGCGTTTGACAGGTCCTATGGCTACACCTTC. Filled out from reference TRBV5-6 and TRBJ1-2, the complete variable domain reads DAGVTQSPTHLIKTRGQQVTLRCSPKSGHDTVSWYQQALGQGPQFIFQYYEEEERQRGNFPDRFSGHQFPNYSSELNVNALLLGDSALYLCASSPAFDRSYGYTFGSGTRLTVV.

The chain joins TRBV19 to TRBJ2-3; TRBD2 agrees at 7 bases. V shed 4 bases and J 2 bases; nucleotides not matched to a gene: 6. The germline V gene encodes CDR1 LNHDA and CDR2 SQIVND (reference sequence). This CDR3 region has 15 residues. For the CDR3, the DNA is TGTGCCAGTAGTACTCAGCGGGGTTTCACAGATACGCAGTATTTT. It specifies CASSTQRGFTDTQYF.

The CDR3 bases are TGCGCCAGCAGCCTACTAGGGACAGGGGGCTTGGGCTACACCTTC. Protein product: CASSLLGTGGLGYTF. V is TRBV4-1 and J is TRBJ1-2; 12 bases map to TRBD1. The CDR3 loop spans 15 amino acids. The ends lost 4 bases at V and 8 bases at J; junction bases unmatched: 8. Germline V gene sequence: CDR1 MGHRA, CDR2 YSYEKL.

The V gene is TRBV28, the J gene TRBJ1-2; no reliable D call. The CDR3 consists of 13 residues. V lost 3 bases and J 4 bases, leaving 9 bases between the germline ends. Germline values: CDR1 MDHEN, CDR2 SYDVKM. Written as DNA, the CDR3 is TGTGCCAGCAGTTTGCTAACCCGCTATGGCTACACCTTC. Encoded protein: CASSLLTRYGYTF.

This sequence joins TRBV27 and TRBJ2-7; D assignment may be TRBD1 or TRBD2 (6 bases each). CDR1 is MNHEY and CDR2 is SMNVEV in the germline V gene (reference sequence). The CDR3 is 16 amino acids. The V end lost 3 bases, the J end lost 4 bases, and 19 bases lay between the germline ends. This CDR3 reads CASSFVYLGGPYEQYF. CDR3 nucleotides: TGTGCCAGCAGTTTTGTGTACCTAGGGGGGCCTTACGAGCAGTACTTC.

This chain's CDR3 is CASSSNDLAKNIQYF. The DNA of the CDR3 is TGTGCCAGCAGCTCCAATGATCTAGCCAAAAACATTCAGTACTTC. The genes are TRBV7-9 and TRBJ2-4, with D unclear. This CDR3 region has 15 residues. V dropped 4 bases and J dropped 0 bases, with 10 bases sitting between them. Germline loops: CDR1 SEHNR, CDR2 FQNEAQ (reference sequence).

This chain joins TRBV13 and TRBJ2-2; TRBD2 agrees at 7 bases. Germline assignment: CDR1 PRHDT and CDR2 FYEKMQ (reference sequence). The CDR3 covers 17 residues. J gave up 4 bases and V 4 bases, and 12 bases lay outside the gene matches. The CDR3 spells CASSSPRAGRGTGELFF. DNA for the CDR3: TGTGCCAGCAGCTCCCCCCGCGCGGGGAGGGGCACCGGGGAGCTGTTTTTT.

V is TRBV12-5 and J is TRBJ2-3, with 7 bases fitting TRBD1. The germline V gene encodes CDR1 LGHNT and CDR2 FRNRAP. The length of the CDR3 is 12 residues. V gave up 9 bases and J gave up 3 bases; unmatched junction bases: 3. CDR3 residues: CASRGMTDTQYF. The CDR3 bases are TGTGCTAGCAGGGGGATGACAGATACGCAGTATTTT.

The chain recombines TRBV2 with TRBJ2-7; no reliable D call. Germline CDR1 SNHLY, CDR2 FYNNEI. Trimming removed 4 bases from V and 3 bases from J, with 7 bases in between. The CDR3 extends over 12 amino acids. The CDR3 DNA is TGTGCCAGCAGTGGCCAAGTCTACGAGCAGTACTTC. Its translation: CASSGQVYEQYF.

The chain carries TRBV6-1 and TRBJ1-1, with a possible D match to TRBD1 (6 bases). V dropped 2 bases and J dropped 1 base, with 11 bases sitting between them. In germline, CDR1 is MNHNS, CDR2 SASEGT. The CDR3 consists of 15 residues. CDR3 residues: CASSEWGQPNTEAFF. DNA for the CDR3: TGTGCCAGCAGTGAATGGGGACAACCGAACACTGAAGCTTTCTTT.

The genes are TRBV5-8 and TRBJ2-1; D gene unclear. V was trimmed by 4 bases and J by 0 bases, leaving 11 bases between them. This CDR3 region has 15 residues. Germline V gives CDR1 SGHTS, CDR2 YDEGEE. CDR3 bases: TGTGCCAGCAGCCTCCACAGCCCCTCCTACAATGAGCAGTTCTTC. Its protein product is CASSLHSPSYNEQFF.

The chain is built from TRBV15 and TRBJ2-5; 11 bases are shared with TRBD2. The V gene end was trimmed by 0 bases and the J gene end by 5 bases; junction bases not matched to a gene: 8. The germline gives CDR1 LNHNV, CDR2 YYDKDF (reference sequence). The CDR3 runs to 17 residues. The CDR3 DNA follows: TGTGCCACCAGCAGAGAGAGTCTAGCGGGAGGTCTGGAGACCCAGTACTTC. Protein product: CATSRESLAGGLETQYF.

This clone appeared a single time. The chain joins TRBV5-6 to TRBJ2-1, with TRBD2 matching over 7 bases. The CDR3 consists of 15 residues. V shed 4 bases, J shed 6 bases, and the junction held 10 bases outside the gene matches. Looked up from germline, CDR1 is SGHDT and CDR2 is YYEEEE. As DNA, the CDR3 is TGTGCCAGCAGCGACGGACTAGATCGATTCAATGAGCAGTTCTTC. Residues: CASSDGLDRFNEQFF.

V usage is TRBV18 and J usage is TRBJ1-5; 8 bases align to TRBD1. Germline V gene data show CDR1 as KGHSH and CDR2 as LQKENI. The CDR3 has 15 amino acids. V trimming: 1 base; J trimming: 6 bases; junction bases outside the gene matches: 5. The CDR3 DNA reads TGTGCCAGCTCACCACAGGACAGGGACAGTCAGCCCCAGCATTTT. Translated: CASSPQDRDSQPQHF.

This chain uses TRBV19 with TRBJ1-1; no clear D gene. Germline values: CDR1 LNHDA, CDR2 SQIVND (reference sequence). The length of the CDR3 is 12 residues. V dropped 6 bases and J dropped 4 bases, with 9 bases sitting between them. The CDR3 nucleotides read TGTGCCAGTAGACCCTCAGGCACTGAAGCTTTCTTT. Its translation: CASRPSGTEAFF.

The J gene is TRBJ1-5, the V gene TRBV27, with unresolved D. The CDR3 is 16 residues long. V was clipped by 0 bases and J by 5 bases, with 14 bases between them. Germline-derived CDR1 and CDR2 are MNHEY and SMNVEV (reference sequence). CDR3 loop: CASSLSPHGPHQPQHF. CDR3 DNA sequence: TGTGCCAGCAGTTTATCGCCCCATGGGCCCCATCAGCCCCAGCATTTT.

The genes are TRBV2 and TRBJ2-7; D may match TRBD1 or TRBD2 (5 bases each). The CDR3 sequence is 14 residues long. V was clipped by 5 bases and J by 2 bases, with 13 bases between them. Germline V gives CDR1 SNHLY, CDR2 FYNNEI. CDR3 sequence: CASSLLGTAYEQYF. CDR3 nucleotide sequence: TGTGCCAGCAGTTTACTTGGGACGGCCTACGAGCAGTACTTC.

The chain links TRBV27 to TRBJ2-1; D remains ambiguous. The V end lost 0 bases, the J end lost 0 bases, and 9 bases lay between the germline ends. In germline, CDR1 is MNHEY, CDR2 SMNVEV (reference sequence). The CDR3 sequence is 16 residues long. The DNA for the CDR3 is TGTGCCAGCAGTTTATCAACACACAGCTCCTACAATGAGCAGTTCTTC. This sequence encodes CASSLSTHSSYNEQFF.